A single sample is the source of the 6 T cell receptor beta chains below, sequenced in a study of blood T cell repertoires in COVID-19. TCRdb's copy holds only in-frame clones and misses some; the assay was immunoSEQ multiplex PCR. The profile shows 220,000 or so clones, roughly 84% of them singletons. The sequenced sample was peripheral blood. The source of these receptors is a woman aged 80 or over with acute or convalescent COVID-19.

This clone was recorded only once. V usage is TRBV2 and J usage is TRBJ1-2; 8 nucleotides agree with TRBD1. The length of the CDR3 is 14 residues. V trimming: 6 bases; J trimming: 4 bases; junction bases outside the gene matches: 7. CDR1 is SNHLY and CDR2 is FYNNEI in the germline V gene. CDR3 bases: TGTGCCAGCAGCGACAGGGGAGCCTCCTATGGCTACACCTTC. Its translation is CASSDRGASYGYTF.

This rearrangement joins TRBV11-3 to TRBJ2-6; 10 bases line up with TRBD1. The CDR3 spans 17 residues. Per the germline V gene, CDR1 is SGHNT and CDR2 is YENEEA. J gave up 3 bases and V 3 bases, and 5 bases lay outside the gene matches. The CDR3 DNA reads as TGTGCCAGCAGCTTGAGACAGGGGGCTGGTGGGGCCAACGTCCTGACTTTC. Translation gives CASSLRQGAGGANVLTF.

The gene calls are TRBV7-8 and TRBJ2-2, with 14 positions matching TRBD2. This CDR3 is built from 16 residues. V was clipped by 5 bases and J by 6 bases; unmatched bases: 5. Germline CDR1 reads SGHVS; CDR2 reads FQNEAQ. CDR3 nucleotides: TGTGCCAGCAGCCGAGGGACTAGCGGGGGTCCCGGGGAGCTGTTTTTT. Translated: CASSRGTSGGPGELFF. Together with reference TRBV7-8 and TRBJ2-2, the CDR3 gives the full variable domain: GAGVSQSPRYKVAKRGQDVALRCDPISGHVSLFWYQQALGQGPEFLTYFQNEAQLDKSGLPSDRFFAERPEGSVSTLKIQRTQQEDSAVYLCASSRGTSGGPGELFFGEGSRLTVL.

The chain's CDR3 is CASSLAGEQYF. As DNA, the CDR3 is TGTGCCAGCAGCTTGGCAGGCGAGCAGTACTTC. The chain has TRBV5-5 and TRBJ2-7, with unresolved D. V was pared by 0 bases and J by 6 bases, with 4 bases between. This CDR3 has 11 amino acids. Germline V CDR1 and CDR2: SGHKS, YYEKEE (reference sequence).

This rearrangement joins TRBV30 to TRBJ1-1; no reliable D call. Trimming removed 5 bases at V and 4 bases at J, with 11 bases between. The CDR3 runs 12 residues. Germline V gene lookup returns CDR1 GTSNPN and CDR2 SVGIG (reference sequence). The CDR3 DNA is TGTGCCTGGCGACAAGTCATCACTGAAGCTTTCTTT. This encodes CAWRQVITEAFF.

The chain uses TRBV30 and TRBJ2-7; 8 bases are a match to TRBD1. The CDR3 covers 13 residues. Trimming removed 0 bases from V and 3 bases from J; junction bases left unmatched: 1. CDR1 and CDR2 from the germline V gene are GTSNPN and SVGIG (reference sequence). As DNA, the CDR3 is TGTGCCTGGAGTGTAGGACAGGGCTACGAGCAGTACTTC. This sequence encodes CAWSVGQGYEQYF.